Listed here are 11 T cell receptor beta chains from one sample, sequenced in a study of blood T cell repertoires in COVID-19. The assay was immunoSEQ multiplex PCR, and TCRdb's table has in-frame clones only and misses some. The sample yields tens of thousands of clones, 80% to 90% seen once. Sequenced input: peripheral blood. The origin of the receptors is a woman aged 80 or older with active or convalescent COVID-19.

The rearrangement joins TRBV3-1 (or the pseudogene TRBV3-2) to TRBJ2-7; 13 nucleotides line up with TRBD2. Per the germline V gene, CDR1 is LGHDT and CDR2 is YNNKEL (reference sequence). V shed 8 bases and J 3 bases; nucleotides not matched to a gene: 10. The CDR3 is 16 residues long. CDR3 nucleotides: TGTGCCAGCGGTTCTCCGGGACTAGCGGGGTACTACGAGCAGTACTTC. Encoded protein: CASGSPGLAGYYEQYF.

The chain links TRBV10-2 to TRBJ2-3; 12 bases line up with TRBD2. V dropped 8 bases and J dropped 6; count of bases not matched to a gene: 12. Germline lookup yields CDR1 WSHSY and CDR2 SAAADI. The CDR3 has 16 amino acids. CDR3 in amino acids: CASGLSSGGAYDTQYF. The CDR3 coding sequence is TGCGCCAGCGGGCTCTCTAGCGGGGGGGCATATGATACGCAGTATTTT.

In this sample, this clone turned up once. This sequence joins TRBV2 and TRBJ1-2, with TRBD1 matching over 7 bases. V gave up 6 bases and J gave up 4 bases; unmatched junction bases: 11. The germline gives CDR1 SNHLY, CDR2 FYNNEI. The CDR3 length is 15 residues. In DNA form, the CDR3 reads TGTGCCAGCAGCCCTTCAAGGGGACAGCCCTATGGCTACACCTTC. Its protein is CASSPSRGQPYGYTF. Full variable domain (rest looked up from reference TRBV2 and TRBJ1-2): EPEVTQTPSHQVTQMGQEVILRCVPISNHLYFYWYRQILGQKVEFLVSFYNNEISEKSEIFDDQFSVERPDGSNFTLKIRSTKLEDSAMYFCASSPSRGQPYGYTFGSGTRLTVV.

The gene calls are TRBV5-1 and TRBJ1-6; 8 bases map to TRBD1. The CDR3 consists of 15 residues. The V and J ends lost 4 bases and 6 bases, in that order; junction bases with no gene match: 6. Germline V CDR1 and CDR2: SGHRS, YFSETQ. The CDR3 region has the DNA TGCGCCAGCAGCCCGCCGGGACAGGCTAATTCACCCCTCCACTTT. Protein: CASSPPGQANSPLHF.

The J gene is TRBJ1-2, the V gene TRBV5-1; D gene unclear. The germline gives CDR1 SGHRS, CDR2 YFSETQ. V was pared by 4 bases and J by 0 bases, with 22 bases between. The CDR3 loop spans 18 amino acids. CDR3 nucleotides: TGCGCCAGCAGCCCCGACCCGGGAGGCTTCCAAACTAACTATGGCTACACCTTC. Translation gives CASSPDPGGFQTNYGYTF.

The gene calls are TRBV28 and TRBJ2-3; tentatively, D is TRBD1 (6 bases). The V end lost 6 bases, the J end lost 4 bases, and 11 bases lay between the germline ends. The CDR3 runs 13 residues. CDR1 MDHEN and CDR2 SYDVKM come from the germline V gene. This chain's CDR3 is CASRSGVPDTQYF. The CDR3 DNA reads TGTGCCAGCAGGTCAGGGGTTCCAGATACGCAGTATTTT.

V usage is TRBV25-1 and J usage is TRBJ2-7, with 10 bases that match TRBD1. Germline CDR1 is MGHDK and CDR2 is SYGVNS. V lost 1 base to trimming and J lost 6 bases; unmatched junction nucleotides: 0. The CDR3 spans 13 residues. CDR3 sequence: CASSEWDRGEQYF. CDR3 in DNA: TGTGCCAGCAGTGAATGGGACAGGGGCGAGCAGTACTTC.

The genes are TRBV5-1 and TRBJ1-5; TRBD1 agrees at 8 bases. The CDR3 has 13 residues. The V gene end was trimmed by 3 bases and the J gene end by 7 bases; junction bases not matched to a gene: 3. Looked up from germline, CDR1 is SGHRS and CDR2 is YFSETQ. The CDR3 reads CASSSGQGQPQHF. CDR3 DNA: TGCGCCAGCAGCTCTGGACAGGGACAGCCCCAGCATTTT.

This chain joins TRBV9 and TRBJ2-2; TRBD2 matches 9 bases. Germline CDR1 reads SGDLS; CDR2 reads YYNGEE. V was clipped by 6 bases and J by 4 bases; unmatched bases: 10. This CDR3 region has 16 residues. The CDR3 here is CASNDAGGTLTGELFF. The CDR3 nucleotides are TGTGCCAGCAACGACGCGGGGGGGACGCTCACCGGGGAGCTGTTTTTT.

The rearrangement joins TRBV18 to TRBJ1-1; 7 nucleotides match TRBD1. V was pared by 2 bases and J by 1 base, with 1 base of the junction left unmatched. The CDR3 runs to 14 residues. Germline values: CDR1 KGHSH, CDR2 LQKENI. DNA for the CDR3: TGTGCCAGCTCACCAGGACAGGCGAACACTGAAGCTTTCTTT. It yields the protein CASSPGQANTEAFF.

The count of this clone is one. The V call is TRBV5-5, the J call TRBJ2-3; D perhaps matches TRBD1 (6 bases). V lost 0 bases, J lost 2 bases, and 16 bases lay in between. CDR3 size: 17 residues. Germline CDR1 SGHKS, CDR2 YYEKEE (reference sequence). CDR3 region: CASSLAWDTYSTDTQYF. CDR3 coding DNA: TGTGCCAGCAGCTTGGCCTGGGACACCTACTCCACAGATACGCAGTATTTT.